Below, 11 T cell receptor beta chains from the same sample are listed, as sequenced in a study of blood T cell repertoires in COVID-19. The table came from immunoSEQ multiplex PCR; TCRdb's copy has only in-frame clones and leaves some out. Of roughly 700,000 clones listed, around 90% are singletons. The sample consisted of peripheral blood. The receptors shown here come from a woman in her late teens or twenties with acute or convalescent COVID-19.

The J gene is TRBJ1-6, the V gene TRBV3-1 (or the pseudogene TRBV3-2); no firm D call. The V gene lost 6 bases and the J gene lost 0 bases, with 12 bases spanning the gap. The germline gives CDR1 LGHDT, CDR2 YNNKEL (reference sequence). The CDR3 covers 16 residues. CDR3 in DNA: TGTGCCAGCAGAGACACCGTTGTCTCCTATAATTCACCCCTCCACTTT. It encodes CASRDTVVSYNSPLHF.

Turning to this clone: Other DNA sequences in this specimen translate into the identical CDR3. The gene calls are TRBV6-2 or TRBV6-3 and TRBJ2-7; TRBD2 matches 8 bases. There are 13 residues in the CDR3. Germline values: CDR1 MNHEY, CDR2 SVGEGT. V shed 4 bases and J 3 bases; nucleotides not matched to a gene: 2. The CDR3 nucleotides are TGTGCCAGCAGTTTCAGCGGGGGCTACGAGCAGTACTTC. It specifies CASSFSGGYEQYF.

The chain couples TRBV6-5 to TRBJ2-7, with 9 bases matching TRBD1. The length of the CDR3 is 15 residues. Trimming cost V 0 bases and J 6 bases; bases outside gene matches: 6. Looked up from germline, CDR1 is MNHEY and CDR2 is SVGAGI. Here the CDR3 DNA reads TGTGCCAGCAGTTACTCAGGGACAGGGAGTAGCGAGCAGTACTTC. Translating gives CASSYSGTGSSEQYF.

The CDR3 spells CASSSSSVREDTQYF. In DNA, the CDR3 is TGTGCCAGTAGTTCCTCTAGCGTTCGAGAAGATACGCAGTATTTT. The chain uses TRBV19 and TRBJ2-3; D perhaps matches TRBD2 (6 bases). Between the trimmed V and J ends, which lost 5 bases and 5 bases, there was a span of 17 bases. Germline CDR1 and CDR2: LNHDA and SQIVND (reference sequence). The CDR3 sequence is 15 residues long.

The chain joins TRBV9 to TRBJ2-7, with D possibly being TRBD2 (5 bases). The germline V gene has CDR1 SGDLS and CDR2 YYNGEE. This CDR3 region has 13 residues. V lost 4 bases and J 5 bases, leaving 13 bases between the germline ends. This CDR3 is CASSPGVRNEQYF. In nucleotides, the CDR3 is TGTGCCAGCAGCCCCGGGGTACGGAACGAGCAGTACTTC.

The rearrangement joins TRBV5-1 to TRBJ1-2; D is undetermined. Trimming shortened V by 5 bases and J by 4 bases, and 12 bases separated the two germline ends. This CDR3 has 13 amino acids. CDR1 and CDR2 (germline): SGHRS, YFSETQ. The CDR3 sequence: CASRLHSFYGYTF. DNA for the CDR3: TGCGCCAGCAGACTTCATTCATTCTATGGCTACACCTTC. The whole variable domain, remainder taken from reference TRBV5-1 and TRBJ1-2, is KAGVTQTPRYLIKTRGQQVTLSCSPISGHRSVSWYQQTPGQGLQFLFEYFSETQRNKGNFPGRFSGRQFSNSRSEMNVSTLELGDSALYLCASRLHSFYGYTFGSGTRLTVV.

The V gene is TRBV20-1, the J gene TRBJ1-2; D remains unclear. V was clipped by 3 bases and J by 2 bases, with 13 bases between them. The CDR3 totals 14 residues. CDR1 is DFQATT and CDR2 is SNEGSKA in the germline V gene (reference sequence). CDR3 region: CSASGRSANYGYTF. The CDR3 nucleotides are TGCAGTGCTAGTGGGAGGTCCGCAAACTATGGCTACACCTTC.

The CDR3 loop is CASQTGGDTGELFF. CDR3 DNA: TGTGCCAGCCAAACAGGGGGTGACACCGGGGAGCTGTTTTTT. The V and J genes are TRBV9 and TRBJ2-2; the match to TRBD1 covers 8 bases. The junction had 5 bases not matched to a gene; V was cut back by 7 bases and J by 3 bases. There are 14 residues in the CDR3. Germline loops: CDR1 SGDLS, CDR2 YYNGEE.

The rearrangement joins TRBV3-1 (or the pseudogene TRBV3-2) to TRBJ2-5; 15 bases map to TRBD2. The germline V gene encodes CDR1 LGHDT and CDR2 YNNKEL (reference sequence). The CDR3 runs 17 residues. V was clipped by 1 base and J by 6 bases; unmatched bases: 6. In DNA form, the CDR3 reads TGTGCCAGCAGCCAAGGGACTAGCGGGGGGGCAGGAAAGACCCAGTACTTC. Amino acids: CASSQGTSGGAGKTQYF.

The chain joins TRBV30 to TRBJ1-2; 10 bases line up with TRBD1. CDR1 is GTSNPN and CDR2 is SVGIG in the germline V gene (reference sequence). The CDR3 has 14 residues. V was pared by 2 bases and J by 8 bases, with 8 bases of the junction left unmatched. For the CDR3, the DNA is TGTGCCTGGAGTAAGCCGGGACAGGGGTGGGGCTACACCTTC. This gives the protein CAWSKPGQGWGYTF. The whole variable domain, remainder taken from reference TRBV30 and TRBJ1-2, is SQTIHQWPATLVQPVGSPLSLECTVEGTSNPNLYWYRQAAGRGLQLLFYSVGIGQISSEVPQNLSASRPQDRQFILSSKKLLLSDSGFYLCAWSKPGQGWGYTFGSGTRLTVV.

V gene TRBV5-5 combines with J gene TRBJ2-7; weak D call: TRBD2 (5 bases). The germline V gene encodes CDR1 SGHKS and CDR2 YYEKEE (reference sequence). The ends were cut back, 6 bases at V and 7 bases at J, with 20 bases in the middle. The CDR3 spans 14 residues. The CDR3: CASTGMSGREEQYF. The CDR3 DNA reads as TGTGCCAGCACCGGGATGTCCGGTCGTGAAGAGCAGTACTTC. The full variable domain, completed using reference TRBV5-5 and TRBJ2-7, is DAGVTQSPTHLIKTRGQQVTLRCSPISGHKSVSWYQQVLGQGPQFIFQYYEKEERGRGNFPDRFSARQFPNYSSELNVNALLLGDSALYLCASTGMSGREEQYFGPGTRLTVT.